This T cell receptor (beta chain) was captured in a study of T-cell reconstitution after alpha-beta-depleted transplantation in children. It was with unique molecular identifiers that the TCRbeta library was prepared. TCRdb reprocessed the PCR reads via MiXCR and lists one record per CDR3 protein. The sample lists just under 550,000 distinct CDR3 sequences, 15% to 20% seen once, with over 3% in the top ten. Looked up from germline, CDR1 is MNHEY and CDR2 is SVGEGT. This CDR3 is built from 12 residues. Deletions cut 0 bases from V and 6 bases from J, with 2 bases between. The V and J genes are TRBV6-2 or TRBV6-3 and TRBJ2-2; D unresolved. Sequenced here: PBMCs from the stem cell graft donor, sampled from the stem cell graft. The clonotype comes from a human donor who donated a stem cell graft to a child with acute lymphoblastic leukemia. The chain's CDR3 is CASSYSAGELFF. The CDR3, as DNA: TGTGCCAGCAGTTACTCCGCCGGGGAGCTGTTTTTT.